The 5 T cell receptor beta chains reported below all come from one sample, sequenced in a study of OX40 agonist ivuxolimab in advanced cancers. TCRdb keeps only in-frame clones here, not all; method: immunoSEQ multiplex PCR. This table has approximately 81,000 clones, roughly 91% appearing once. The material was CD4+ or CD8+ T cells sorted from blood, obtained in a trial of the OX40 agonist ivuxolimab. The receptor source for this set is an adult with an advanced solid tumor such as melanoma, head and neck, liver or kidney cancer.

The J gene is TRBJ2-7, the V gene TRBV6-5; maybe TRBD1 (5 bases). The CDR3 has 15 residues. The V gene lost 2 bases and the J gene lost 0 bases, with 11 bases spanning the gap. Germline V gene lookup returns CDR1 MNHEY and CDR2 SVGAGI. The CDR3 sequence: CASSYGQLNSYEQYF. CDR3 nucleotides: TGTGCCAGCAGTTACGGACAACTAAACTCCTACGAGCAGTACTTC.

The chain recombines TRBV9 with TRBJ2-7, with 8 positions matching TRBD2. CDR1 SGDLS and CDR2 YYNGEE come from the germline V gene. Losses at the gene ends were 0 bases for V and 4 bases for J; bases not matched to a gene: 3. The CDR3 is 14 residues long. This CDR3 is CASSVAGGVYEQYF. DNA of the CDR3: TGTGCCAGCAGCGTAGCGGGGGGGGTATACGAGCAGTACTTC.

The genes are TRBV7-9 and TRBJ1-1, with TRBD1 as a possible D gene (6 bases). V was trimmed by 5 bases and J by 4 bases, leaving 8 bases between them. Looked up from germline, CDR1 is SEHNR and CDR2 is FQNEAQ (reference sequence). The CDR3 consists of 12 residues. CDR3 amino acids: CASSQGFTEAFF. CDR3 nucleotides: TGTGCCAGCAGCCAGGGGTTCACTGAAGCTTTCTTT.

The chain links TRBV7-9 to TRBJ1-1; 8 bases are a match to TRBD1. The V and J ends lost 4 bases and 0 bases, in that order; junction bases with no gene match: 4. The length of the CDR3 is 15 residues. Germline-derived CDR1 and CDR2 are SEHNR and FQNEAQ (reference sequence). The CDR3 DNA sequence: TGTGCCAGCAGCTCCCGACAGGGGATGAACACTGAAGCTTTCTTT. Translated, it gives CASSSRQGMNTEAFF.

This sequence joins TRBV6-5 and TRBJ2-1; D may correspond to TRBD1 or TRBD2 (5 bases each). CDR3 length equals 12 residues. Germline values: CDR1 MNHEY, CDR2 SVGAGI. Trimming cost V 0 bases and J 9 bases, with 6 bases left between them. CDR3 bases: TGTGCCAGCAGTTACTCGAGGGGTGAGCAGTTCTTC. This encodes CASSYSRGEQFF.